This T cell receptor beta chain is from a study of blood T cell repertoires in COVID-19. Participants came from about two dozen US areas, aged roughly 18 to 89 years. In the original analysis: For nucleated cells, counts were estimated from reference gene primer amplification. Repertoires were generated with immunoSEQ multiplex PCR, while TCRdb's copy carries only in-frame clones and drops some. The V and J calls and clone size were taken over from that table, and D and trimming were inferred from the DNA. In the table there are 250,000 to 300,000 clones, about 89% of which are singletons. The length of the CDR3 is 15 residues. CDR1 and CDR2 (germline): MNHEY, SVGAGI. V dropped 6 bases and J dropped 6 bases, with 19 bases sitting between them.

The clonotype comes from a human donor in a cohort exposed to, infected with or recovered from COVID-19 (not recorded which). The donor label of this sample is uncertain. The chain uses TRBV6-5 and TRBJ2-3; D perhaps matches TRBD1 (6 bases). Source material: PBMCs or T cells enriched from blood (not recorded which). The CDR3 DNA reads as TGTGCCAGCAGATTCGGGACATTACAAGGGGATACGCAGTATTTT. The encoded protein is CASRFGTLQGDTQYF.